This T cell receptor (beta chain) was identified in a study of OX40 agonist ivuxolimab in advanced cancers. Study-level information: With ivuxolimab, an agonistic anti-OX40 (CD134) antibody, patients were treated. Across the patients, intravenous ivuxolimab was delivered every 2 weeks at 0.01 to 10 mg/kg. In three patients, partial responses were observed, one with hepatocellular carcinoma and two with cutaneous melanoma. Dose-escalation patients had hepatocellular carcinoma, melanoma, renal cell or head and neck cancer.

TCRdb keeps only in-frame clones here, not all; method: immunoSEQ multiplex PCR. The repertoire holds approximately 100,000 clones, with about nine tenths as singletons. The CDR3 has 14 residues. CDR1 ENHRY and CDR2 SYGVKD come from the germline V gene. The V end lost 6 bases, the J end lost 0 bases, and 8 bases lay between the germline ends. This clone was picked up one time. The V gene is TRBV10-3, the J gene TRBJ2-2, with D hard to call. The sample was CD4+ or CD8+ T cells sorted from blood, taken in a trial of the OX40 agonist ivuxolimab. The source of this sequence is an adult with an advanced solid tumor such as melanoma, head and neck, liver or kidney cancer. The CDR3 sequence is CAISQVPNTGELFF. The CDR3 region has the DNA TGTGCCATCAGCCAGGTCCCGAACACCGGGGAGCTGTTTTTT.